This T cell receptor (beta chain) was retrieved from a study of PD-L1 blockade in urothelial cancer. Study overall: Intravenous atezolizumab, 1,200 mg every 3 weeks, was begun by patients in the mid-2010s.

Sequenced by immunoSEQ multiplex PCR; TCRdb stores in-frame clones only, minus some. The repertoire holds about 130,000 clones, approximately 84% seen once, with roughly 2.9% in the top ten. Time point in this sample: pretreatment peripheral blood. Each patient gave between 1 and 8 samples, pretreatment and on-treatment. To note about this clone: Antigen specificity is unknown.

Study results and limitations: Blood clones associated with the tumor expanded more at 3 weeks in durable-benefit patients.

Trimming took off 6 bases at V and 3 bases at J, with 15 bases between the two ends. The germline gives CDR1 SGHVS, CDR2 FQNEAQ. CDR3 length: 15 residues. The input for sequencing was PBMCs, taken around atezolizumab (anti-PD-L1) treatment. This sequence joins TRBV7-8 and TRBJ2-1; D perhaps matches TRBD1 (5 bases). This receptor was obtained from a man aged 50 to 60 with urothelial cancer. The CDR3 protein is CASRLTGYNYNEQFF. DNA for the CDR3: TGTGCCAGCAGGCTAACAGGATATAACTACAATGAGCAGTTCTTC.